This passage covers 2 T cell receptor beta chains from one sample sequenced in a study of CD8 T cells in ankylosing spondylitis. Each CDR3 protein gets one entry after TCRdb re-called the 5' RACE reads with MiXCR. Counted here are about 460,000 distinct CDR3 sequences, approximately 5.3% occurring once; the ten biggest clones make up 3% to 4.5%. Antigens for these TCRs are unknown. Study-wide results and caveats: Ankylosing spondylitis blood appeared to be characterized by a TCR beta motif of 8 or 9 highly homologous variants.

Sequencing was done on a sample of blood, either unsorted or a sorted T cell fraction (not recorded which). The receptors originated from a male donor with ankylosing spondylitis.

This clonotype was observed at least ten times. The CDR3 region is CATSDRTTNEKLFF. The CDR3 nucleotides read TGTGCCACCAGCGACAGAACAACTAATGAAAAACTGTTTTTT. The chain couples TRBV24-1 to TRBJ1-4, with TRBD1 as a possible D gene (5 bases). V dropped 7 bases and J dropped 0 bases, with 8 bases sitting between them. The CDR3 has 14 residues. In germline, CDR1 is KGHDR, CDR2 SFDVKD.

This clonotype has at least ten counts. This rearrangement joins TRBV4-3 to TRBJ2-1, with 9 bases aligning to TRBD2. The CDR3 is 16 residues long. The V gene's germline CDR1 is LGHNA and CDR2 YSLEER. Unmatched junction bases numbered 9, after V lost 1 base and J lost 8 bases. Written as DNA, the CDR3 is TGCGCCAGCAGCCAAGCGCCTAGCGGGGAAAAGGATGAGCAGTTCTTC. It translates to CASSQAPSGEKDEQFF.